Following are 5 T cell receptor beta chains from one sample sequenced in a study of T-cell reconstitution after alpha-beta-depleted transplantation in children. Library preparation (for TCRbeta) was performed with unique molecular identifiers. Each CDR3 protein is one row after TCRdb ran MiXCR on the PCR reads. The profile shows 190,000 or so distinct CDR3 sequences, more than 6.5% of them singletons. The specimen comprised PBMCs from the stem cell graft donor, sampled from the stem cell graft. The origin of the receptors is a human donor who donated a stem cell graft to a child with Wiskott-Aldrich syndrome.

This chain joins TRBV7-6 and TRBJ1-1; possibly TRBD1 for D (6 bases). This CDR3 has 17 amino acids. Trimming pared 4 bases from V and 5 bases from J, leaving 23 bases between. Germline CDR1 SGHVS, CDR2 FNYEAQ. The CDR3 nucleotides read TGTGCCAGCAGCTATGGGGGGGGTTCAGGGGCTGGGACTGAAGCTTTCTTT. This codes for CASSYGGGSGAGTEAFF. Complete variable domain (other parts from reference TRBV7-6 and TRBJ1-1): GAGVSQSPRYKVTKRGQDVALRCDPISGHVSLYWYRQALGQGPEFLTYFNYEAQQDKSGLPNDRFSAERPEGSISTLTIQRTEQRDSAMYRCASSYGGGSGAGTEAFFGQGTRLTVV.

The V call is TRBV7-8, the J call TRBJ1-5; 7 nucleotides align to TRBD1. Germline lookup yields CDR1 SGHVS and CDR2 FQNEAQ. The CDR3 totals 14 residues. After removal of 5 bases from V and 6 bases from J, the junction contained 7 bases not matched to a gene. The chain's CDR3 is CASSPSTGAQPQHF. CDR3 nucleotides: TGTGCCAGCAGCCCTTCTACAGGGGCTCAGCCCCAGCATTTT.

This clonotype was recorded many times. CDR3 in amino acids: CASSLSRLASFF. In DNA, the CDR3 is TGTGCCAGCAGCTTAAGTAGGTTGGCTTCGTTCTTC. The chain links TRBV11-2 to TRBJ2-1; D remains unclear. The CDR3 totals 12 residues. Between the trimmed V and J ends, which lost 2 bases and 15 bases, there was a span of 14 bases. Germline CDR1 and CDR2: SGHAT and FQNNGV.

The chain links TRBV19 to TRBJ1-1; TRBD1 matches at 10 bases. Germline assignment: CDR1 LNHDA and CDR2 SQIVND (reference sequence). The CDR3 is 18 residues long. V shed 6 bases, J shed 1 base, and the junction held 14 bases outside the gene matches. The chain's CDR3 is CASSPPGGTGAGNTEAFF. CDR3 nucleotide sequence: TGTGCCAGTAGCCCTCCCGGGGGGACAGGGGCGGGGAACACTGAAGCTTTCTTT.

This clonotype was detected many times. The V and J genes are TRBV29-1 and TRBJ2-3; 7 bases align to TRBD1. Trimming removed 4 bases from V and 3 bases from J; junction bases left unmatched: 10. The germline CDR1 and CDR2 sequences are SQVTM and ANQGSEA. The CDR3 contains 15 residues. The DNA of the CDR3 is TGCAGCGTTGCGGACACCCCGGACAGGACAGATACGCAGTATTTT. It encodes CSVADTPDRTDTQYF.